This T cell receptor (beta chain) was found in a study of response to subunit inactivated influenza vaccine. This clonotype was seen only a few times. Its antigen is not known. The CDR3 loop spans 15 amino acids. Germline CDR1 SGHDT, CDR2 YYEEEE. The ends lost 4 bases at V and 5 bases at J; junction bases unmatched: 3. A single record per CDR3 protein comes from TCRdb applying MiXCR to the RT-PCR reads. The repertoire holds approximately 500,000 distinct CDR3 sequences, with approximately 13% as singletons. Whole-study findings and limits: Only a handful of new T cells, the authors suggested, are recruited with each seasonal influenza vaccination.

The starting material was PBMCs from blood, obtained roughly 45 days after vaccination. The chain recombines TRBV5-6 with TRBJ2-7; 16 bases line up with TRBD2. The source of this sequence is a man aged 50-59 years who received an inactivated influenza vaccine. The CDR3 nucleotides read TGTGCCAGCAGCCGGGGACTAGCGGGAGGGAACGAGCAGTACTTC. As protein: CASSRGLAGGNEQYF.